The 28 T cell receptor beta chains presented below share a single source sample, sequenced in a study of cytomegalovirus exposure and HLA in healthy donors. Primers for the PCR totalled 60 Vbeta and 13 Jbeta. Method: immunoSEQ multiplex PCR; TCRdb's copy keeps in-frame clones and lacks some. The sample yields roughly 130,000 clones, about four fifths seen once. Specimen: PBMCs. The receptors shown here come from a man younger than 40 in good health and CMV-seronegative.

The chain recombines TRBV28 with TRBJ1-5; a weak D match, TRBD1 (6 bases). Germline CDR1 and CDR2: MDHEN and SYDVKM. This CDR3 comprises 11 residues. V was trimmed by 10 bases and J by 6 bases, leaving 10 bases between them. CDR3 sequence reads: CATQGTQPQHF. Written as DNA, the CDR3 is TGTGCCACCCAGGGGACTCAGCCCCAGCATTTT.

Only a few counts were recorded for this clone. The chain is built from TRBV4-3 and TRBJ1-6, with 7 bases matching TRBD1. CDR3 length equals 16 residues. Trimming at V came to 4 bases and at J to 4 bases, leaving 7 bases not matched to a gene. Germline values: CDR1 LGHNA, CDR2 YSLEER. CDR3 protein: CASSLLIQGYNSPLHF. The CDR3 DNA reads as TGCGCCAGCAGCCTACTTATACAGGGGTATAATTCACCCCTCCACTTT.

V and J are TRBV5-1 and TRBJ2-7, with D possibly matching TRBD2 (6 bases). Germline V lookup: CDR1 SGHRS, CDR2 YFSETQ. The V and J ends lost 4 bases and 3 bases respectively, with 14 bases between them. CDR3 length: 14 amino acids. This CDR3 is CASSDGGLLYEQYF. In DNA, the CDR3 is TGCGCCAGCAGCGATGGGGGACTTCTCTACGAGCAGTACTTC.

This rearrangement joins TRBV5-1 to TRBJ1-3; D is ambiguous. The CDR3 runs 15 residues. Trimming took off 0 bases at V and 5 bases at J, with 12 bases between the two ends. The germline gives CDR1 SGHRS, CDR2 YFSETQ. The CDR3 loop is CASSLEAAGRNTIYF. Here the CDR3 DNA reads TGCGCCAGCAGCTTGGAGGCAGCAGGCCGAAACACCATATATTTT.

This chain links TRBV5-4 with TRBJ1-1; 8 bases agree with TRBD1. The V gene end was trimmed by 4 bases and the J gene end by 5 bases; junction bases not matched to a gene: 10. CDR3 length: 15 amino acids. The germline CDR1 and CDR2 sequences are SGHNT and YYREEE (reference sequence). The CDR3, as DNA: TGTGCCAGCAGCGCAGCATCAGGGGGCGGAACTGAAGCTTTCTTT. This codes for CASSAASGGGTEAFF. Combining the CDR3 with reference TRBV5-4 and TRBJ1-1 gives the whole variable domain ETGVTQSPTHLIKTRGQQVTLRCSSQSGHNTVSWYQQALGQGPQFIFQYYREEENGRGNFPPRFSGLQFPNYSSELNVNALELDDSALYLCASSAASGGGTEAFFGQGTRLTVV.

This chain connects TRBV19 to TRBJ2-7; 9 bases fit TRBD1. The V and J ends lost 5 bases and 2 bases, in that order; junction bases with no gene match: 7. Germline-derived CDR1 and CDR2 are LNHDA and SQIVND (reference sequence). The CDR3 covers 15 residues. CDR3: CASSPVGTGTYEQYF. CDR3 sequence (DNA): TGTGCCAGTAGTCCAGTTGGGACAGGGACCTACGAGCAGTACTTC.

V is TRBV6-6 and J is TRBJ1-1; 11 nucleotides align to TRBD1. The trim removed 8 bases at V and 0 bases at J, leaving 2 bases unmatched. CDR3 length equals 14 residues. Per the germline V gene, CDR1 is MNHNY and CDR2 is SVGAGI (reference sequence). The CDR3, as DNA: TGTGCCAGCTGGACAGGGGGCGTGAACACTGAAGCTTTCTTT. It specifies CASWTGGVNTEAFF.

This sequence joins TRBV5-6 and TRBJ1-1; 7 bases agree with TRBD1. After removal of 5 bases from V and 3 bases from J, the junction contained 4 bases not matched to a gene. The CDR3 loop spans 13 amino acids. Germline V gene data show CDR1 as SGHDT and CDR2 as YYEEEE. DNA for the CDR3: TGTGCCAGCAGACGGGACAGATACACTGAAGCTTTCTTT. Its protein product is CASRRDRYTEAFF.

V and J are TRBV5-1 and TRBJ2-7; the match to TRBD1 covers 9 bases. This CDR3 is 13 amino acids long. Unmatched junction bases numbered 3, after V lost 6 bases and J lost 2 bases. Germline V gives CDR1 SGHRS, CDR2 YFSETQ. CDR3 sequence (DNA): TGCGCCAGCACTCGGACAGGGGCCTACGAGCAGTACTTC. Its protein product is CASTRTGAYEQYF.

The chain combines TRBV29-1 with TRBJ2-7, with a weak D call TRBD2 (6 bases). This CDR3 has 11 amino acids. CDR1 and CDR2 (germline): SQVTM, ANQGSEA. Trimming stripped 6 bases from V and 3 bases from J, with 9 bases between. This CDR3 is CSVLGGYEQYF. In DNA, the CDR3 is TGCAGCGTCTTGGGGGGCTACGAGCAGTACTTC.

This chain joins TRBV28 and TRBJ2-1, with D possibly being TRBD2 (6 bases). The CDR3 extends over 14 amino acids. Germline V gene data show CDR1 as MDHEN and CDR2 as SYDVKM. The V end was cut by 7 bases, the J end by 3 bases, with 13 bases between. This chain's CDR3 is CASIRGTSYNEQFF. The CDR3, as DNA: TGTGCCAGCATTCGCGGGACCAGCTACAATGAGCAGTTCTTC.

The rearrangement links TRBV5-1 to TRBJ1-4, with 8 bases fitting TRBD1. This CDR3 has 16 amino acids. Germline CDR1 is SGHRS and CDR2 is YFSETQ. With V trimmed by 4 bases and J by 7 bases, 12 bases remained unmatched. The DNA of the CDR3 is TGCGCCAGCAGCCCCCAGGGGGCATGGGGGTTTGAAAAACTGTTTTTT. Protein: CASSPQGAWGFEKLFF. Complete variable domain (other parts from reference TRBV5-1 and TRBJ1-4): KAGVTQTPRYLIKTRGQQVTLSCSPISGHRSVSWYQQTPGQGLQFLFEYFSETQRNKGNFPGRFSGRQFSNSRSEMNVSTLELGDSALYLCASSPQGAWGFEKLFFGSGTQLSVL.

The chain joins TRBV5-6 to TRBJ2-5, with a tentative D call TRBD1 (5 bases). Matching the DNA end better, TRBJ2-7 makes the J call doubtful. Germline values: CDR1 SGHDT, CDR2 YYEEEE. This CDR3 spans 15 amino acids. The CDR3 DNA reads TGTGCCAGCAGCGATTCCAGGGTAATAAGACACGAGCAGTACTTC. Its translation: CASSDSRVIRHEQYF.

This chain links TRBV7-9 with TRBJ2-7; 7 bases match TRBD2. The CDR3 is made up of 15 amino acids. Trimming took 6 bases from V and 7 from J; bases not matched to a gene: 15. Germline V lookup: CDR1 SEHNR, CDR2 FQNEAQ (reference sequence). In DNA form, the CDR3 reads TGTGCCAGCAGTCGTCCGGGCGGGAGTTCTGGAGAGCAGTACTTC. Its protein product is CASSRPGGSSGEQYF.

CDR3 amino acids: CASSSGQQETQYF. The CDR3 nucleotides are TGCGCCAGCAGCTCTGGACAGCAAGAGACCCAGTACTTC. This chain uses TRBV5-1 with TRBJ2-5; D possibly corresponds to TRBD1 (6 bases). Germline V lookup: CDR1 SGHRS, CDR2 YFSETQ. Between the trimmed V and J ends, which lost 3 bases and 2 bases, there was a span of 8 bases. The CDR3 loop spans 13 amino acids.

This clone was recorded only once. This rearrangement joins TRBV21-1 to TRBJ2-3; the table gives TRBD2 as D, unverified against the DNA. TRBV21-1 is a listed pseudogene. The CDR3 contains 14 residues. CDR3 coding DNA: TGTGCCAGCAGGGGAGGCCCCAGCACAGATACGCAGTATTTT. Translating gives CASRGGPSTDTQYF.

The chain is built from TRBV7-3 and TRBJ2-3; the match to TRBD1 covers 7 bases. CDR1 SGHTA and CDR2 FQGTGA come from the germline V gene. J gave up 1 base and V 2 bases, and 0 bases lay outside the gene matches. There are 14 residues in the CDR3. This chain's CDR3 is CASSLQGGTDTQYF. CDR3 DNA sequence: TGTGCCAGCAGCTTACAGGGGGGCACAGATACGCAGTATTTT.

The chain has TRBV28 and TRBJ1-2; D gene uncertain. This CDR3 spans 13 amino acids. The V and J ends lost 5 bases and 3 bases respectively, with 10 bases between them. Germline lookup yields CDR1 MDHEN and CDR2 SYDVKM. The CDR3 DNA follows: TGTGCCAGCAGTCCATCCCCGGACTATGGCTACACCTTC. It specifies CASSPSPDYGYTF.

The J gene is TRBJ2-1, the V gene TRBV27; unclear D gene. Germline CDR1 is MNHEY and CDR2 is SMNVEV (reference sequence). The CDR3 covers 13 residues. V lost 3 bases and J 4 bases, leaving 7 bases between the germline ends. CDR3 sequence: CASSLALYNEQFF. In nucleotides, the CDR3 is TGTGCCAGCAGTTTGGCCCTTTACAATGAGCAGTTCTTC.

The V gene is TRBV7-8, the J gene TRBJ2-7, with a weak D call TRBD2 (5 bases). Germline V lookup: CDR1 SGHVS, CDR2 FQNEAQ. Trimming shortened V by 6 bases and J by 0 bases, and 9 bases separated the two germline ends. The CDR3 contains 13 residues. The CDR3 region has the DNA TGTGCCAGCAGAGAGAGGGCCTCCTACGAGCAGTACTTC. Protein: CASRERASYEQYF.

V usage is TRBV5-1 and J usage is TRBJ1-5; D is uncertain. CDR3 size: 13 residues. V was pared by 5 bases and J by 0 bases, with 6 bases between. Per germline, CDR1 SGHRS and CDR2 YFSETQ. The CDR3 sequence is CASSRGSNQPQHF. The CDR3 region has the DNA TGCGCCAGCAGTCGGGGTAGCAATCAGCCCCAGCATTTT. The full variable domain, completed using reference TRBV5-1 and TRBJ1-5, is KAGVTQTPRYLIKTRGQQVTLSCSPISGHRSVSWYQQTPGQGLQFLFEYFSETQRNKGNFPGRFSGRQFSNSRSEMNVSTLELGDSALYLCASSRGSNQPQHFGDGTRLSIL.

The J gene is TRBJ2-5, the V gene TRBV7-9, with 8 bases that match TRBD1. With 5 bases clipped from V and 2 bases from J, the junction kept 7 bases outside the gene matches. This CDR3 comprises 15 residues. Germline-derived CDR1 and CDR2 are SEHNR and FQNEAQ (reference sequence). CDR3 in amino acids: CASSHRGYFQETQYF. Here the CDR3 DNA reads TGTGCCAGCAGCCACAGGGGGTACTTTCAAGAGACCCAGTACTTC.

The CDR3 DNA sequence: TGTGCCAGCAGTTACCAGCGGGAGGCCTACGAGCAGTACTTC. This codes for CASSYQREAYEQYF. The chain joins TRBV6-5 to TRBJ2-7, with TRBD2 matching 9 bases. J lost 2 bases, V lost 2 bases, and 1 base had no gene match. This CDR3 is built from 14 residues. The germline gives CDR1 MNHEY, CDR2 SVGAGI.

This clone was counted only a few times. The V and J genes are TRBV5-1 and TRBJ2-3, with 8 bases identical to TRBD1. The V gene's germline CDR1 is SGHRS and CDR2 YFSETQ. The V gene end was trimmed by 4 bases and the J gene end by 1 base; junction bases not matched to a gene: 2. This CDR3 spans 14 amino acids. The CDR3 reads CASSPGQGTDTQYF. CDR3 bases: TGCGCCAGCAGCCCGGGACAGGGCACAGATACGCAGTATTTT.

The chain combines TRBV5-6 with TRBJ2-5, with D unclear. The V end lost 5 bases, the J end lost 1 base, and 6 bases lay between the germline ends. The germline gives CDR1 SGHDT, CDR2 YYEEEE. The CDR3 covers 12 residues. As DNA, the CDR3 is TGTGCCAGCAGATCAATCCAAGAGACCCAGTACTTC. It translates to CASRSIQETQYF.

V and J are TRBV2 and TRBJ2-3; possibly TRBD1 for D (6 bases). With 6 bases removed from V and 0 bases from J, the gap between germline ends came to 13 bases. Germline V gene lookup returns CDR1 SNHLY and CDR2 FYNNEI. The CDR3 is made up of 15 amino acids. CDR3 residues: CASRATGSSTDTQYF. The CDR3 region has the DNA TGTGCCAGCAGGGCGACAGGATCTAGCACAGATACGCAGTATTTT.

The rearrangement links TRBV30 to TRBJ2-7; D is undetermined. Germline CDR1 is GTSNPN and CDR2 is SVGIG (reference sequence). V was shortened by 0 bases and J by 5 bases, with 5 bases between the two germline ends. The CDR3 contains 11 residues. CDR3 DNA sequence: TGTGCCTGGAGTGTACGGGACGAGCAGTACTTC. Translated: CAWSVRDEQYF. Based on the CDR3 plus reference TRBV30 and TRBJ2-7, the full variable domain is SQTIHQWPATLVQPVGSPLSLECTVEGTSNPNLYWYRQAAGRGLQLLFYSVGIGQISSEVPQNLSASRPQDRQFILSSKKLLLSDSGFYLCAWSVRDEQYFGPGTRLTVT.

DNA of the CDR3: TGTGCCAGCAGCTTAGCCGGGAACCAAGAGACCCAGTACTTC. Translated: CASSLAGNQETQYF. V and J are TRBV7-2 and TRBJ2-5; the D gene is possibly TRBD2 (5 bases). V was cut by 0 bases and J by 0 bases, with 5 bases left in between. The CDR3 runs to 14 residues. Germline lookup yields CDR1 SGHTA and CDR2 FQGNSA. Supplemented by reference TRBV7-2 and TRBJ2-5, the full variable domain reads GAGVSQSPSNKVTEKGKDVELRCDPISGHTALYWYRQSLGQGLEFLIYFQGNSAPDKSGLPSDRFSAERTGGSVSTLTIQRTQQEDSAVYLCASSLAGNQETQYFGPGTRLLVL.